The 8 T cell receptor beta chains below were found in one sample sequenced in a study of blood T cell repertoires in COVID-19. Repertoires were generated with immunoSEQ multiplex PCR, while TCRdb's copy carries only in-frame clones and drops some. Of under 85,000 clones listed, approximately 80% were seen once; the top ten hold about 14%. Sequenced sample: peripheral blood. The receptor set was obtained from a man in his fifties with COVID-19, enrolled during active disease.

V and J are TRBV7-9 and TRBJ1-1; D call uncertain. CDR1 is SEHNR, CDR2 FQNEAQ, per germline (reference sequence). The V end lost 5 bases, the J end lost 11 bases, and 12 bases lay between the germline ends. The CDR3 extends over 11 amino acids. The CDR3 DNA is TGTGCCAGCAGCCCCCAGGCCTCTGCTTTCTTT. Translating gives CASSPQASAFF.

The chain links TRBV12-5 to TRBJ2-5, with 9 bases identical to TRBD2. The V gene end was trimmed by 1 base and the J gene end by 4 bases; junction bases not matched to a gene: 10. Germline CDR1 is LGHNT and CDR2 is FRNRAP. CDR3 length: 17 amino acids. Here the CDR3 DNA reads TGTGCTAGTGGTTTGGGTGGCGGGGGGGCATTAGGAGAGACCCAGTACTTC. As protein: CASGLGGGGALGETQYF.

V gene TRBV29-1 combines with J gene TRBJ1-1, with a possible D match to TRBD1 (5 bases). Germline lookup yields CDR1 SQVTM and CDR2 ANQGSEA. Deletions cut 1 base from V and 0 bases from J, with 6 bases between. This CDR3 region has 13 residues. Here the CDR3 reads CSVEGQMNTEAFF. The CDR3 coding sequence is TGCAGCGTTGAAGGACAGATGAACACTGAAGCTTTCTTT.

This clone was counted once. The V and J genes are TRBV6-2 or TRBV6-3 and TRBJ1-5; D is ambiguous. V lost 5 bases and J 5 bases, leaving 7 bases between the germline ends. The germline V gene encodes CDR1 MNHEY and CDR2 SVGEGT. The CDR3 is 12 amino acids. CDR3 sequence reads: CASSAQDQPQHF. The CDR3 coding sequence is TGTGCCAGCAGTGCCCAGGATCAGCCCCAGCATTTT.

Details on this clone: A junction end diverges from the germline sequence, so it may reflect a read error. This same CDR3 is encoded by further DNA sequences in the sample. This chain uses TRBV6-5 with TRBJ1-5; possible D gene TRBD1, 5 bases. The CDR3 has 15 amino acids. Germline CDR1 and CDR2: MNHEY and SVGAGI. CDR3 sequence reads: CASRRQQYSNQPQHF. The CDR3 bases are TGCGCCAGCAGACGACAGCAGTATAGCAATCAGCCCCAGCATTTT.

The chain couples TRBV4-2 to TRBJ1-4; 10 bases are a match to TRBD1. V dropped 0 bases and J dropped 6; count of bases not matched to a gene: 1. Germline V gene lookup returns CDR1 LGHNA and CDR2 YNFKEQ. CDR3 length: 15 amino acids. The CDR3 sequence: CASSQDGTGDEKLFF. The CDR3 nucleotides read TGTGCCAGCAGCCAAGATGGGACAGGGGATGAAAAACTGTTTTTT.

The V and J genes are TRBV9 and TRBJ2-1; a possible D gene is TRBD2 (5 bases). This CDR3 comprises 13 residues. V was clipped by 5 bases and J by 7 bases, with 13 bases between them. The germline V gene encodes CDR1 SGDLS and CDR2 YYNGEE. The CDR3 region has the DNA TGTGCCAGCAGTGCCAGCCGAGGGAATGAGCAGTTCTTC. Its protein is CASSASRGNEQFF. Using reference TRBV9 and TRBJ2-1 for the parts outside the CDR3, the full variable domain is DSGVTQTPKHLITATGQRVTLRCSPRSGDLSVYWYQQSLDQGLQFLIQYYNGEERAKGNILERFSAQQFPDLHSELNLSSLELGDSALYFCASSASRGNEQFFGPGTRLTVL.

This clone has a single count. The chain carries TRBV5-1 and TRBJ2-1, with D unresolved. Germline V gene sequence: CDR1 SGHRS, CDR2 YFSETQ. V shed 6 bases and J shed 6 bases, with 7 bases lying between them. The CDR3 has 11 residues. CDR3 sequence: CASNGFNEQFF. The CDR3 coding sequence is TGCGCCAGCAACGGTTTCAATGAGCAGTTCTTC.